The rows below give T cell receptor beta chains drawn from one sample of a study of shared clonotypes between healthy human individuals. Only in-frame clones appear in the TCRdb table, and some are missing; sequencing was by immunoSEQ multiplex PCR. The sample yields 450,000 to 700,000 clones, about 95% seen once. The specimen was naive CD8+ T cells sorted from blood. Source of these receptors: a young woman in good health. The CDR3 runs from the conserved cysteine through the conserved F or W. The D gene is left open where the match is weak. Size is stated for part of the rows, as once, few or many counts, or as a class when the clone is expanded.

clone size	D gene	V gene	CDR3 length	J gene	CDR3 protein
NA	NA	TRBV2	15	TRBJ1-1	CASSESSHLGTEAFF
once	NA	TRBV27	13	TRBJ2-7	CASSLMGTYEQYF
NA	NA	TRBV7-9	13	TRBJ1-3	CASTPLPGNTIYF
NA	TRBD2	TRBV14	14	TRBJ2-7	CASSQGTSGYEQYF
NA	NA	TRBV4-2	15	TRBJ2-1	CASSQILTAYNEQFF
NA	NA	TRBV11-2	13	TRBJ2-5	CASSLWLGETQYF
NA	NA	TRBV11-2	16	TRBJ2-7	CASSWVVGGSSYEQYF
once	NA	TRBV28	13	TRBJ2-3	CASTHGDTDTQYF
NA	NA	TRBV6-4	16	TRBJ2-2	CASSEVRSSPTGELFF
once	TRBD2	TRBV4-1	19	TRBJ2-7	CASSQHQGLAGDRRDEQYF
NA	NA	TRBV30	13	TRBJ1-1	CAGPSGGATEAFF
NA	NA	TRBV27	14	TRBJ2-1	CASSNRQPDNEQFF
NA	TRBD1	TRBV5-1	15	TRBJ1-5	CASSLTGVSNQPQHF
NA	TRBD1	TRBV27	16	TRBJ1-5	CASSQGDSRSNQPQHF
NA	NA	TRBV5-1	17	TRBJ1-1	CASSLGQEFLANTEAFF
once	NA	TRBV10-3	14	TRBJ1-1	CAIKSFTLNTEAFF
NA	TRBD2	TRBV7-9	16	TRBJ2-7	CASSPALAGFGYEQYF
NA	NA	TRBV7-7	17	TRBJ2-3	CASSLGLTDDHTDTQYF
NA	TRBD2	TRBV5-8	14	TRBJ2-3	CASSFGAGVNTQYF
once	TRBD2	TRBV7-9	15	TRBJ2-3	CASPGLAASTDTQYF
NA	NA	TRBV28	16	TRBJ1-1	CASSLQGYRVNTEAFF
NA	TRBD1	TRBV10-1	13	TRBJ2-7	CASSPGQAYEQYF
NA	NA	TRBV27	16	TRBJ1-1	CASSSTQRAGVREAFF
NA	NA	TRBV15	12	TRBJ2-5	CATSRDGETQYF
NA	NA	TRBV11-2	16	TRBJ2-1	CASSLSGDSRHNEQFF
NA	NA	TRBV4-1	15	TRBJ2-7	CASSQGASGSYEQYF
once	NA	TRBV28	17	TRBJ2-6	CASSLVRGWAGANVLTF
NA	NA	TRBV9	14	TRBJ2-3	CASSVDPGTDTQYF
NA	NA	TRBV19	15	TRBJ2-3	CASSAGTPRTDTQYF
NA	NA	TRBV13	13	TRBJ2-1	CASSTPAWPNQFF
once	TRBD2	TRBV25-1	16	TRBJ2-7	CASRGISGSTGYEQYF
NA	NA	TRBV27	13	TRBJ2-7	CASSLGISYEQYF
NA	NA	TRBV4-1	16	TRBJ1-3	CASSQPRGASGNTIYF
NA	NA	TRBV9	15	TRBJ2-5	CASSVWQGPVETQYF
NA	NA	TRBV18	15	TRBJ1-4	CASSRRGRGDEKLFF
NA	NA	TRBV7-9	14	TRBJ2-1	CASSLVGLNNEQFF
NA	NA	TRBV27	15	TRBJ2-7	CASSQNSGTYYEQYF
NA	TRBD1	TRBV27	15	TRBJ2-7	CASSLEGTGVYEQYF
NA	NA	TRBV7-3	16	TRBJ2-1	CASSWIPGGQNNEQFF
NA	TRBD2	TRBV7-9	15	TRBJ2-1	CASSGLAGGPIEQFF
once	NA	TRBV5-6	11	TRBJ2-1	CASSFIDKQFF
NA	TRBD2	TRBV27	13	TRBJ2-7	CASSLAARYEQYF
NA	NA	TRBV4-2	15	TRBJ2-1	CASKRDWGSYNEQFF
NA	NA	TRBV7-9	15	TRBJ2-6	CASSSDGVGANVLTF
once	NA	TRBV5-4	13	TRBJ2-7	CASSFGGTYEQYF
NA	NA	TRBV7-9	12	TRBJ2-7	CASSSTRYEQYF
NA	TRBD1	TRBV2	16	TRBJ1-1	CASSTGTGTMNTEAFF